A selection of T cell receptor beta chains follows, all from one sample in a study of a mutant IDH1 vaccine in newly diagnosed glioma. Method: immunoSEQ multiplex PCR; TCRdb's copy keeps in-frame clones and lacks some. The sample yields just under 95,000 clones, under 90% seen once. The sequenced sample was PBMCs, obtained from a glioma patient treated with radiotherapy, temozolomide or both. The receptors originated from a woman aged 50 to 60 with glioma. Both conserved end residues are part of each CDR3. D genes are given only for firm matches. For some rows the clone size is stated as once, few or many, or as a class when expanded; others skip it.

j_call | d_call | clone_size | v_call | cdr3_aa | cdr3_nt
TRBJ1-4 | TRBD1 | NA | TRBV6-1 | CASSEQTGATLEKLFF | TGTGCCAGCAGTGAACAGACAGGGGCAACGCTTGAAAAACTGTTTTTT
TRBJ2-2 | TRBD2 | NA | TRBV7-3 | CASRPGLAGFTGELFF | TGTGCCAGCAGACCGGGACTAGCGGGGTTCACCGGGGAGCTGTTTTTT
TRBJ2-5 | NA | once | TRBV5-6 | CASSLDRSWETQYF | TGTGCCAGCAGCTTGGACAGGAGTTGGGAGACCCAGTACTTC
TRBJ1-5 | NA | once | TRBV11-2 | CASSLDSSNQPQHF | TGTGCCAGCAGCCTCGACAGTAGCAATCAGCCCCAGCATTTT
TRBJ1-1 | NA | NA | TRBV4-1 | CASSQERTFF | TGCGCCAGCAGCCAAGAGCGGACTTTCTTT
TRBJ2-3 | TRBD2 | NA | TRBV9 | CASSVRGLAEDTQYF | TGTGCCAGCAGCGTAAGAGGACTAGCTGAGGATACGCAGTATTTT
TRBJ2-1 | NA | NA | TRBV27 | CASTSGLSLDEQFF | TGTGCCAGCACCAGTGGGTTAAGTCTCGATGAGCAGTTCTTC
TRBJ2-1 | NA | NA | TRBV23-1 | CASSPAPINEQFF | TGCGCCAGCAGTCCAGCACCGATAAATGAGCAGTTCTTC
TRBJ1-2 | NA | NA | TRBV4-2 | CASSQEGPQGSGYTF | TGTGCCAGCAGCCAAGAAGGCCCCCAGGGGAGCGGCTACACCTTC
TRBJ1-2 | TRBD1 | NA | TRBV2 | CASRDDRDYGYTF | TGTGCCAGCAGGGACGACAGGGACTATGGCTACACCTTC
TRBJ1-5 | NA | NA | TRBV27 | CASSYVGASNQPQHF | TGTGCCAGCAGTTACGTCGGGGCCAGCAATCAGCCCCAGCATTTT
TRBJ1-1 | NA | NA | TRBV11-2 | CASSLSYTEAFF | TGTGCCAGCAGCTTGAGCTACACTGAAGCTTTCTTT
TRBJ1-6 | TRBD1 | NA | TRBV4-3 | CASSLGNRGDSPLHF | TGCGCCAGCAGCCTAGGGAACAGGGGGGACTCACCCCTCCACTTT
TRBJ1-1 | NA | NA | TRBV19 | CASSAGSMNTEAFF | TGTGCCAGTAGTGCTGGGTCTATGAACACTGAAGCTTTCTTT
TRBJ1-2 | NA | NA | TRBV6-1 | CASDHHRFNYGYTF | TGTGCCAGCGACCATCACAGATTTAACTATGGCTACACCTTC
TRBJ1-2 | TRBD1 | NA | TRBV13 | CASSLDRGGGYTF | TGTGCCAGCAGCCTAGACAGGGGCGGGGGCTACACCTTC
TRBJ2-7 | TRBD1 | NA | TRBV30 | CAWSSGGLYEQYF | TGTGCCTGGAGTTCAGGGGGCTTGTACGAGCAGTACTTC
TRBJ2-1 | NA | NA | TRBV4-2 | CASSQELTANEQFF | TGTGCCAGCAGCCAAGAGCTGACGGCCAATGAGCAGTTCTTC
TRBJ2-5 | NA | NA | TRBV6-5 | CASSRAGVETQYF | TGTGCCAGCAGCCGCGCCGGGGTGGAGACCCAGTACTTC
TRBJ2-7 | NA | NA | TRBV9 | CASSVHTEYEQYF | TGTGCCAGCAGCGTTCACACAGAATACGAGCAGTACTTC
TRBJ1-1 | NA | NA | TRBV5-4 | CASSLQDRNAAFF | TGTGCCAGCAGCTTGCAGGACAGAAACGCGGCTTTCTTT
TRBJ1-5 | NA | once | TRBV7-9 | CASSLVFGGTSNQPQHF | TGTGCCAGCAGCTTAGTCTTCGGGGGAACGAGCAATCAGCCCCAGCATTTT
TRBJ2-7 | TRBD1 | few | TRBV2 | CASRRQGDSYEQYF | TGTGCCAGCAGACGACAGGGGGACTCCTACGAGCAGTACTTC
TRBJ2-6 | NA | NA | TRBV14 | CASSPFMTGANVLTF | TGTGCCAGCAGCCCTTTTATGACTGGGGCCAACGTCCTGACTTTC
TRBJ2-3 | NA | NA | TRBV9 | CASNRNRQGRGTDTQYF | TGTGCCAGCAACCGAAACAGACAGGGGAGGGGGACAGATACGCAGTATTTT
TRBJ2-7 | NA | few | TRBV5-6 | CASSFSGSYEQYF | TGTGCCAGCAGCTTCAGCGGGTCCTACGAGCAGTACTTC
TRBJ1-4 | TRBD1 | NA | TRBV4-3 | CASSESGGIYEKLFF | TGCGCCAGCAGCGAATCAGGGGGGATCTATGAAAAACTGTTTTTT
TRBJ1-6 | NA | once | TRBV30 | CAWSGERTTGYNSPLHF | TGTGCCTGGAGTGGTGAGAGGACTACTGGCTATAATTCACCCCTCCACTTT
TRBJ1-1 | NA | NA | TRBV7-9 | CASSSGLMNTEAFF | TGTGCCAGCAGCTCAGGCTTAATGAACACTGAAGCTTTCTTT
TRBJ1-1 | TRBD1 | NA | TRBV5-1 | CASRPGQGDTEAFF | TGCGCCAGCAGACCTGGACAGGGTGACACTGAAGCTTTCTTT
TRBJ1-2 | TRBD1 | NA | TRBV2 | CASSETAGGGYGYTF | TGTGCCAGCAGTGAAACGGCAGGGGGAGGCTATGGCTACACCTTC
TRBJ1-4 | NA | NA | TRBV9 | CASSVGQGGEKLFF | TGTGCCAGCAGCGTAGGGCAGGGCGGCGAAAAACTGTTTTTT
TRBJ1-1 | TRBD1 | NA | TRBV10-2 | CASSEGQGSFF | TGCGCCAGCAGTGAGGGACAGGGGTCTTTCTTT
TRBJ1-3 | NA | NA | TRBV19 | CASSIQGDSGNTIYF | TGTGCCAGTAGTATCCAGGGAGACTCTGGAAACACCATATATTTT
TRBJ1-4 | NA | once | TRBV6-1 | CASSGDGSHNEKLFF | TGTGCCAGCAGTGGGGATGGTAGTCACAATGAAAAACTGTTTTTT
TRBJ1-1 | NA | NA | TRBV5-1 | CASSLGGLGWTEAFF | TGCGCCAGCAGCTTGGGGGGGCTGGGGTGGACTGAAGCTTTCTTT
TRBJ1-2 | TRBD1 | NA | TRBV30 | CAWSVRGQGWGYGYTF | TGTGCCTGGAGTGTACGGGGACAGGGATGGGGCTATGGCTACACCTTC
TRBJ1-1 | NA | NA | TRBV19 | CASSIQRGDTEAFF | TGTGCCAGTAGTATTCAAAGGGGGGACACTGAAGCTTTCTTT
TRBJ1-2 | NA | NA | TRBV28 | CASSSVFNGANYGYTF | TGTGCCAGCAGTTCCGTGTTTAATGGGGCTAACTATGGCTACACCTTC
TRBJ1-1 | NA | NA | TRBV19 | CASSWDQGLNTEAFF | TGTGCCAGTAGTTGGGACCAGGGGTTGAACACTGAAGCTTTCTTT
TRBJ2-3 | NA | NA | TRBV6-6 | CASRWYADTQYF | TGTGCCAGCCGGTGGTACGCAGATACGCAGTATTTT
TRBJ2-5 | TRBD1 | NA | TRBV10-3 | CAISDQTGLRETQYF | TGTGCCATCAGCGATCAGACAGGGTTGAGAGAGACCCAGTACTTC
TRBJ2-1 | TRBD1 | NA | TRBV5-4 | CASSLDRGLNSYNEQFF | TGTGCCAGCAGTCTAGACAGGGGGCTTAACTCCTACAATGAGCAGTTCTTC
TRBJ1-2 | NA | NA | TRBV6-1 | CASSGLGHGYTF | TGTGCCAGCAGTGGGCTAGGACATGGCTACACCTTC
TRBJ2-1 | NA | few | TRBV12-1 | CASRYLREAYNEQFF | TGTGCCAGCAGATACCTCCGTGAGGCCTACAATGAGCAGTTCTTC
TRBJ2-7 | TRBD1 | NA | TRBV6-1 | CASRKGQDSYEQYF | TGTGCCAGCAGAAAGGGACAGGACTCCTACGAGCAGTACTTC
TRBJ1-6 | TRBD1 | NA | TRBV14 | CASSVRTGSNSPLHF | TGTGCCAGCAGCGTCCGGACAGGGAGTAATTCACCCCTCCACTTT
TRBJ1-4 | NA | NA | TRBV27 | CASSFSWGDEKLFF | TGTGCCAGCAGTTTCTCGTGGGGGGATGAAAAACTGTTTTTT
TRBJ2-5 | NA | NA | TRBV5-1 | CASSLRTRAEETQYF | TGCGCCAGCAGCTTGCGGACCAGGGCCGAAGAGACCCAGTACTTC
TRBJ1-1 | TRBD1 | NA | TRBV7-3 | CASSLTLQGNEAFF | TGTGCCAGCAGCTTAACCCTACAGGGGAATGAAGCTTTCTTT
TRBJ2-7 | NA | NA | TRBV30 | CAWSPPPGPPREQYF | TGTGCCTGGAGTCCTCCACCCGGACCTCCTCGCGAGCAGTACTTC
TRBJ1-5 | NA | once | TRBV27 | CASSPLTSNQPQHF | TGTGCCAGCAGTCCCCTGACCTCAAATCAGCCCCAGCATTTT
TRBJ2-7 | TRBD2 | once | TRBV7-9 | CASSLGGSGTYEQYF | TGTGCCAGCAGCTTAGGGGGTAGCGGGACCTACGAGCAGTACTTC
TRBJ1-6 | NA | NA | TRBV2 | CASSPYDRIASPLHF | TGTGCCAGCAGCCCGTACGACAGGATCGCCTCACCCCTCCACTTT
TRBJ2-7 | NA | NA | TRBV7-9 | CASSSGLVEIYEQYF | TGTGCCAGCAGCTCCGGGTTGGTGGAAATCTACGAGCAGTACTTC
TRBJ2-7 | NA | NA | TRBV7-8 | CASSLDGPPYEQYF | TGTGCCAGCAGCTTAGACGGGCCCCCCTACGAGCAGTACTTC
TRBJ1-4 | TRBD1 | NA | TRBV5-6 | CASSLLQGANEKLFF | TGTGCCAGCAGCTTACTCCAGGGGGCGAATGAAAAACTGTTTTTT
TRBJ2-2 | NA | NA | TRBV28 | CASSFLGAGELFF | TGTGCCAGCAGTTTCCTAGGCGCCGGGGAGCTGTTTTTT